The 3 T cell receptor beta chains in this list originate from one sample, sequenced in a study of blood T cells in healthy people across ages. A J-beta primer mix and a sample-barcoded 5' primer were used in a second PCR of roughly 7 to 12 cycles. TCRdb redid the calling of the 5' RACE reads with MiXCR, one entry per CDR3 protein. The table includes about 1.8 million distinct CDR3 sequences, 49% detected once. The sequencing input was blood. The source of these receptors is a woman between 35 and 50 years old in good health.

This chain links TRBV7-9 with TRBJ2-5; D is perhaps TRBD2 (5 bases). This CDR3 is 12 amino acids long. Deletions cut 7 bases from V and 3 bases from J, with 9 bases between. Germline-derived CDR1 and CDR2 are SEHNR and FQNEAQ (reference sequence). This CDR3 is CASTVGEETQYF. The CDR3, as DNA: TGTGCCAGCACCGTCGGGGAAGAGACCCAGTACTTC. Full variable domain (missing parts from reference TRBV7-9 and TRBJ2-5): DTGVSQNPRHKITKRGQNVTFRCDPISEHNRLYWYRQTLGQGPEFLTYFQNEAQLEKSRLLSDRFSAERPKGSFSTLEIQRTEQGDSAMYLCASTVGEETQYFGPGTRLLVL.

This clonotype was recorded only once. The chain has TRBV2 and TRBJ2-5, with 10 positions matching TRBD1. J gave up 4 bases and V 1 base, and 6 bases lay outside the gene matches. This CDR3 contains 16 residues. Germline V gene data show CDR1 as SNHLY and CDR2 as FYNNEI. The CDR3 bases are TGTGCCAGCAGTGAAGAGACAGGGGGCGAAGGAGAGACCCAGTACTTC. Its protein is CASSEETGGEGETQYF.

The CDR3 is CASSQSRLGQETQYF. The CDR3 DNA reads TGTGCCAGCAGCCAATCACGGCTCGGGCAAGAGACCCAGTACTTC. The chain carries TRBV16 and TRBJ2-5; no reliable D call. Deletions cut 0 bases from V and 2 bases from J, with 10 bases between. The CDR3 has 15 residues. Germline lookup yields CDR1 KGHSY and CDR2 FQNENV.